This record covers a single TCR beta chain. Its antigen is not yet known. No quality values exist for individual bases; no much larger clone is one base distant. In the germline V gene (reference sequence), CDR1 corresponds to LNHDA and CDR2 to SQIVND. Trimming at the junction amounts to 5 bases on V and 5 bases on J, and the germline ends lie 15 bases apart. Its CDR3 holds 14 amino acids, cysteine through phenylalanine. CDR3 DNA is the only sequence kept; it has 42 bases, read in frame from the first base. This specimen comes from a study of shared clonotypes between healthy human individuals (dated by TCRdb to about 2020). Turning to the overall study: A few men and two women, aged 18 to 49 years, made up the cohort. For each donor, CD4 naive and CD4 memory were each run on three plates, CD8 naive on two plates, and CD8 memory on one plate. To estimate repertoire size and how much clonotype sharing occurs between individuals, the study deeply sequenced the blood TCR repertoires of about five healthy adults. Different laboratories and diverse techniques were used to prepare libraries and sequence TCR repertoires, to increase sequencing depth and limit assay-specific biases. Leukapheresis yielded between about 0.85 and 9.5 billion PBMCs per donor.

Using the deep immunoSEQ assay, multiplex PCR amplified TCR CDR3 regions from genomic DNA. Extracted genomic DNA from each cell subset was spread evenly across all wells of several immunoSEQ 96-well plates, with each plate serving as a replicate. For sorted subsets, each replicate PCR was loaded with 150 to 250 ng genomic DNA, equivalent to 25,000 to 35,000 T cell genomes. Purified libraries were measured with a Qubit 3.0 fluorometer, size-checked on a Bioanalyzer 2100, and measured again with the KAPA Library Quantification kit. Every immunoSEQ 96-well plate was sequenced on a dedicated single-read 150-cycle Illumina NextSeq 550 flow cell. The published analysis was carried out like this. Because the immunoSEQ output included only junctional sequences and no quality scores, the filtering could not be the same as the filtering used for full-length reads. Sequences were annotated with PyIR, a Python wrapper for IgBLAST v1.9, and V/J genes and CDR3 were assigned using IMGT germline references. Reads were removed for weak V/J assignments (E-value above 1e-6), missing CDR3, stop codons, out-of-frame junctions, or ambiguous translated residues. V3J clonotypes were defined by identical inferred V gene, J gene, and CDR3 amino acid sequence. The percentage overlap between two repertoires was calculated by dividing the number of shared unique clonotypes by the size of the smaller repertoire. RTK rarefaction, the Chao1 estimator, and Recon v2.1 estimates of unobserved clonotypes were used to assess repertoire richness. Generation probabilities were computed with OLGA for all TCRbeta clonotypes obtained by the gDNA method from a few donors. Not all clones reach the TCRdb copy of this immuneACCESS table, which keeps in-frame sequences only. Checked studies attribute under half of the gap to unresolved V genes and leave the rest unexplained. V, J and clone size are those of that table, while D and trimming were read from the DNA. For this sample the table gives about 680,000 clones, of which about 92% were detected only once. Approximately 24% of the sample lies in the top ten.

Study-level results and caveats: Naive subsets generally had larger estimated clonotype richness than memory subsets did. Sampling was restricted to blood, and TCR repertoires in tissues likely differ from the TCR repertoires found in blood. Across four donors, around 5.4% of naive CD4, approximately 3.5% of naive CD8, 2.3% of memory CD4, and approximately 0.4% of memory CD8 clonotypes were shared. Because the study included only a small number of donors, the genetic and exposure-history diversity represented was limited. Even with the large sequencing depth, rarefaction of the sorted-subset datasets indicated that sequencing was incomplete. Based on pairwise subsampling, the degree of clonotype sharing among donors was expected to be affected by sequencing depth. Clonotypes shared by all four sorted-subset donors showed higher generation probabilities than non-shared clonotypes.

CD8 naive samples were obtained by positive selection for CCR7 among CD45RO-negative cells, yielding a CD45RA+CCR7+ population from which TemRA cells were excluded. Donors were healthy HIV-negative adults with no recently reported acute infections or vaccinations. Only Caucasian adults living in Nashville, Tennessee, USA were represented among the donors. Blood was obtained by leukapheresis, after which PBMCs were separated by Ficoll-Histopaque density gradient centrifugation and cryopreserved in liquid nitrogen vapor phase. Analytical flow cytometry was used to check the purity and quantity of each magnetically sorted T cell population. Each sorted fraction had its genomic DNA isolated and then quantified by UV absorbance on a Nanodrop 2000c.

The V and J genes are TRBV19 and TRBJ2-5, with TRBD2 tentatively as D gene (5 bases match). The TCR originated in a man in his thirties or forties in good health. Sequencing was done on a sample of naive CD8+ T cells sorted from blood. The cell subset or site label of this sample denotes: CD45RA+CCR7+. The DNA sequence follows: TGTGCCAGTAGTCAAAGCTGGGAGCAGGAGACCCAGTACTTC. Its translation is CASSQSWEQETQYF.